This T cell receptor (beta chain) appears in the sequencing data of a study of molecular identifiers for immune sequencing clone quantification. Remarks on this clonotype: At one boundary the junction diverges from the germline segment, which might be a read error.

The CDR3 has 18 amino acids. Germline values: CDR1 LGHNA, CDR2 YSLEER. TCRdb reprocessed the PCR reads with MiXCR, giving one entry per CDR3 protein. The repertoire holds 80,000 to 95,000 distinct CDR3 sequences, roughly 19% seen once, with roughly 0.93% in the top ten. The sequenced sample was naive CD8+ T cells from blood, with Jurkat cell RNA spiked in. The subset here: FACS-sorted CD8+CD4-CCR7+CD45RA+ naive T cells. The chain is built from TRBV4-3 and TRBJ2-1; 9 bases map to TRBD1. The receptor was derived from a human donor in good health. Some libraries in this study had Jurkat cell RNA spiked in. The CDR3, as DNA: TGCGACAGCAGCCAAGATCCGGGACAGGGAGGGTCATGGGATGAGCAGTTCTTC. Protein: CDSSQDPGQGGSWDEQFF.